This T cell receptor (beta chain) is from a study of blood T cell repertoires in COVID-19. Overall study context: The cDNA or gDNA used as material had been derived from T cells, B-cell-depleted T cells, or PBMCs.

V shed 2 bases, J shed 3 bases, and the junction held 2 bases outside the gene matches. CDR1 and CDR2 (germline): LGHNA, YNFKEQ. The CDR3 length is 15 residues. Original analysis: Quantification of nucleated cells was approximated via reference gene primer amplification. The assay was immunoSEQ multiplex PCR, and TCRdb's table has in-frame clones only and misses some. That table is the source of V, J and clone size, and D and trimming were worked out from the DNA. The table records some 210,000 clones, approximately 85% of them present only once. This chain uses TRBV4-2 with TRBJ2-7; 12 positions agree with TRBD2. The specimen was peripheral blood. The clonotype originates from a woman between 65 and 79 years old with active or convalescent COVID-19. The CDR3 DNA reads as TGTGCCAGCAGCCAAACGACTAGCGGGAGCTACGAGCAGTACTTC. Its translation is CASSQTTSGSYEQYF.